Included here is one T cell receptor beta chain sequence, with context. In the authors' methods: For nucleated cells, counts were estimated from reference gene primer amplification. Assay: immunoSEQ multiplex PCR; the TCRdb copy retains only in-frame clones and omits some. That table is the source of V, J and clone size, and D and trimming were worked out from the DNA. The table lists a few hundred thousand clones, roughly 80% of them singletons. Trimming removed 4 bases at V and 0 bases at J, with 11 bases between. Germline CDR1 SGHRS, CDR2 YFSETQ. The CDR3 runs 16 residues. The record originates from a study of blood T cell repertoires in COVID-19. The wider study: Sources were T cells, B-cell-depleted T cells, or PBMCs; the material itself was cDNA or gDNA.

The clonotype was recovered from a woman older than 75 with acute or convalescent COVID-19. The rearrangement uses TRBV5-1 and TRBJ1-6; the D is unclear. The specimen sequenced was peripheral blood. CDR3 coding DNA: TGCGCCAGCAGCCTGGACCCCGGCTCCTATAATTCACCCCTCCACTTT. Its protein is CASSLDPGSYNSPLHF.